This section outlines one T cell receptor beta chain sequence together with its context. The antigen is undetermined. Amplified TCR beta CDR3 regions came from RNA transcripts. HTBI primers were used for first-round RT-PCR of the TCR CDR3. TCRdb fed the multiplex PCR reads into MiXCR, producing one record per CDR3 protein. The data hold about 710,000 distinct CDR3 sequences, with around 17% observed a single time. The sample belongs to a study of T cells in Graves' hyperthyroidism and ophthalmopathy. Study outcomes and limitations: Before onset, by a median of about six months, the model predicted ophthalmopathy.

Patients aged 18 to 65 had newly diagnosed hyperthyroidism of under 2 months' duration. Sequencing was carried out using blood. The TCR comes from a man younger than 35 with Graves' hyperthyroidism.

Written as DNA, the CDR3 is TGTGCCTGGAGAGGGACAGGGAGGCGGTACGAGCAGTACTTC. Its protein is CAWRGTGRRYEQYF. V gene TRBV30 combines with J gene TRBJ2-7, with TRBD1 matching 9 bases. Per germline, CDR1 GTSNPN and CDR2 SVGIG (reference sequence). The CDR3 runs 14 residues. With 3 bases clipped from V and 4 bases from J, the junction kept 7 bases outside the gene matches.